This TCR beta chain stems from a study of blood T cell repertoires in COVID-19. Study overall: Acute and convalescent COVID-19 specimens originated in the United States, Italy and Spain. In each case, the material was cDNA or gDNA derived from T cells, B-cell-depleted T cells, or PBMCs.

Assay: immunoSEQ multiplex PCR; the TCRdb copy retains only in-frame clones and omits some. This sample carries approximately 63,000 clones, around 89% of them seen once, and the ten largest clones take 18%. The V end was cut by 2 bases, the J end by 8 bases, with 12 bases between. This CDR3 has 13 amino acids. This sequence originates from a woman between 55 and 75 years old with COVID-19, enrolled during active disease. Sequencing input: peripheral blood. The genes are TRBV12-3 or TRBV12-4 and TRBJ1-2; weak D call: TRBD1 (6 bases). CDR3 DNA: TGTGCCAGCAGTTTAACAGGGTCGGGCGGCTACACCTTC. Encoded protein: CASSLTGSGGYTF.